This T cell receptor beta chain is from a study of T cell responses to AZD1222 COVID-19 vaccine. Trimming removed 4 bases from V and 5 bases from J; junction bases left unmatched: 3. The germline V gene encodes CDR1 SNHLY and CDR2 FYNNEI. The CDR3 extends over 15 amino acids. As concerns this clone: Antigen specificity is unknown.

Measured with immunoSEQ multiplex PCR; TCRdb has only the in-frame clones, and not every one. In the table there are 150,000 to 200,000 clones, about 91% of which are singletons. Study-wide results and caveats: There were repertoire samples only from the period after the peak T cell response.

The sample in question was peripheral blood, obtained on day 0 of AZD1222 vaccination. The gene calls are TRBV2 and TRBJ2-2, with 11 bases fitting TRBD1. This TCR was recovered from an adult in good health. CDR3 residues: CASSGTGGFTGELFF. In DNA form, the CDR3 reads TGTGCCAGCAGTGGGACAGGGGGCTTTACCGGGGAGCTGTTTTTT.